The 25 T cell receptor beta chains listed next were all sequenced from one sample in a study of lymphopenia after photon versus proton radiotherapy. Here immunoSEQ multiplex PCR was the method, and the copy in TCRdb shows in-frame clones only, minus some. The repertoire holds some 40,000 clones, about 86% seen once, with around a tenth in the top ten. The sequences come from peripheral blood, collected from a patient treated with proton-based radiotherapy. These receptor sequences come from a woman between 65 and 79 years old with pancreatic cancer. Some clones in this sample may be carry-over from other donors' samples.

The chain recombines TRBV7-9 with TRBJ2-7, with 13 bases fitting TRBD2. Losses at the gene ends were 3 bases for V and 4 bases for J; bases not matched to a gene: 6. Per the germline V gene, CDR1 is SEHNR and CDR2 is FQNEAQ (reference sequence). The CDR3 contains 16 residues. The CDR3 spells CASSLGTSGISYEQYF. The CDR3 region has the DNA TGTGCCAGCAGCTTGGGGACTAGCGGGATCTCTTACGAGCAGTACTTC. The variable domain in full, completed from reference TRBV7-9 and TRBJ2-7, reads DTGVSQNPRHKITKRGQNVTFRCDPISEHNRLYWYRQTLGQGPEFLTYFQNEAQLEKSRLLSDRFSAERPKGSFSTLEIQRTEQGDSAMYLCASSLGTSGISYEQYFGPGTRLTVT.

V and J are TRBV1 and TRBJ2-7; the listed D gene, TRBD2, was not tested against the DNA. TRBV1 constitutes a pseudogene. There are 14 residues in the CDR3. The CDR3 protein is CTSSQGGRGYEQYF. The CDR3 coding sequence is TGCACCAGCAGCCAAGGCGGGAGGGGATACGAGCAGTACTTC.

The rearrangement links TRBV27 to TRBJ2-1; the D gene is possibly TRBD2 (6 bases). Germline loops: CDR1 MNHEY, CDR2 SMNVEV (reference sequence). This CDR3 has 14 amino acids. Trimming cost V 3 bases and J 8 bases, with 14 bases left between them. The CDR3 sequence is CASSFAAGLDEQFF. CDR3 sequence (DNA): TGTGCCAGCAGTTTTGCCGCGGGATTGGATGAGCAGTTCTTC.

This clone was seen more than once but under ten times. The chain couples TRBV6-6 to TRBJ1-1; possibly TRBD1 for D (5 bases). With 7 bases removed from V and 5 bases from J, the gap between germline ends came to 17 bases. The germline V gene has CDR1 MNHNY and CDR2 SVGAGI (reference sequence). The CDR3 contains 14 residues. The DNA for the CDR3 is TGTGCCAGCATGTTCGGTACCGGGGGGACTGAAGCTTTCTTT. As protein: CASMFGTGGTEAFF.

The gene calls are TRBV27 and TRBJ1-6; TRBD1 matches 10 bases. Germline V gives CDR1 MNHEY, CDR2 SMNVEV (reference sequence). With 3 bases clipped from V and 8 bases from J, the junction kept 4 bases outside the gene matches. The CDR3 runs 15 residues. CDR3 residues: CASSFGGQGDSPLHF. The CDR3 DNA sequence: TGTGCCAGCAGTTTCGGAGGACAGGGGGATTCACCCCTCCACTTT.

CDR3 loop: CASSLTGGFHNSPLHF. The CDR3 coding sequence is TGCGCCAGCAGCTTGACAGGGGGCTTCCATAATTCACCCCTCCACTTT. The chain has TRBV5-1 and TRBJ1-6, with 9 bases aligning to TRBD1. CDR1 is SGHRS and CDR2 is YFSETQ in the germline V gene. The V and J ends lost 1 base and 5 bases, in that order; junction bases with no gene match: 4. The CDR3 runs to 16 residues.

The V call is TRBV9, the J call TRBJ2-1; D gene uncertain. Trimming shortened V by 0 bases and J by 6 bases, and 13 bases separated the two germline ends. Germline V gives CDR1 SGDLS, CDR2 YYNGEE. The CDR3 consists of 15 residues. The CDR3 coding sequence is TGTGCCAGCAGCGTAGTGGTGGGATTAGCCAATGAGCAGTTCTTC. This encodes CASSVVVGLANEQFF.

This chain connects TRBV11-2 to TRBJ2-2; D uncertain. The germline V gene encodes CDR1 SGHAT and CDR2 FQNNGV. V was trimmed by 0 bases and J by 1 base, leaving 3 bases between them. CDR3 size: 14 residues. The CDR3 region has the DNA TGTGCCAGCAGCTTAGAAAGGAACACCGGGGAGCTGTTTTTT. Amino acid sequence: CASSLERNTGELFF.

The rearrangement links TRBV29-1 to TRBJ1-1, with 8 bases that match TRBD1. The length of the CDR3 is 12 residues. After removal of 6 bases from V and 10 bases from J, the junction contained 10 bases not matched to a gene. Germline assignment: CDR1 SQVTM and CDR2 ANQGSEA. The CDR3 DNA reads TGCAGCGTCCGACAGGGGTGGAAGGCAGCTTTCTTT. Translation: CSVRQGWKAAFF.

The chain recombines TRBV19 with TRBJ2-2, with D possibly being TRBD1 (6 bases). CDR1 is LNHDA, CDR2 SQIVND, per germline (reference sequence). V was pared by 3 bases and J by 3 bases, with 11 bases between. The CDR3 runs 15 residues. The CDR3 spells CASSIFTGYTGELFF. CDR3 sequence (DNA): TGTGCCAGTAGTATCTTTACAGGGTACACCGGGGAGCTGTTTTTT. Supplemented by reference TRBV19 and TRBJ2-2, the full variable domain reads DGGITQSPKYLFRKEGQNVTLSCEQNLNHDAMYWYRQDPGQGLRLIYYSQIVNDFQKGDIAEGYSVSREKKESFPLTVTSAQKNPTAFYLCASSIFTGYTGELFFGEGSRLTVL.

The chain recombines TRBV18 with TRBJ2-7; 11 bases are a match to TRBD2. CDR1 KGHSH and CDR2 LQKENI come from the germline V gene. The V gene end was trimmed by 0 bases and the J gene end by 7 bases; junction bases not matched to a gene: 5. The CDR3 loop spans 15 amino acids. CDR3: CASSPPVAGGPEQYF. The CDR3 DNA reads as TGTGCCAGCTCACCACCTGTAGCGGGAGGGCCTGAGCAGTACTTC.

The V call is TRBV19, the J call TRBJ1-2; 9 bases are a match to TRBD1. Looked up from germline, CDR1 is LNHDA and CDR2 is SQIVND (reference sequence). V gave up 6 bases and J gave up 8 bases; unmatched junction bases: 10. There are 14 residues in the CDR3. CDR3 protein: CASSPRDRAYGYTF. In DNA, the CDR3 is TGTGCCAGTAGCCCTAGGGACAGGGCGTACGGCTACACCTTC. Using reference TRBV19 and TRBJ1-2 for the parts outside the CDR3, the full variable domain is DGGITQSPKYLFRKEGQNVTLSCEQNLNHDAMYWYRQDPGQGLRLIYYSQIVNDFQKGDIAEGYSVSREKKESFPLTVTSAQKNPTAFYLCASSPRDRAYGYTFGSGTRLTVV.

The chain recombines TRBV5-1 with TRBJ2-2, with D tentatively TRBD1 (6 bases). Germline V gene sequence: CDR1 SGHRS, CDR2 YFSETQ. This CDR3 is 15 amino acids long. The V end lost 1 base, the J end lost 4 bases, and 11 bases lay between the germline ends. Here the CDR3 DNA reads TGCGCCAGCAGCTTGCAGGGGATGGGCACCGGGGAGCTGTTTTTT. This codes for CASSLQGMGTGELFF.

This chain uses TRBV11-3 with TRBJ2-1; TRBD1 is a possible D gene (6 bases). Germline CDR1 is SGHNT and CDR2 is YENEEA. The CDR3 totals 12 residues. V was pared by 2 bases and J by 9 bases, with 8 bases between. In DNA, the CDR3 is TGTGCCAGCAGCTTAACAGGGTTTGAGCAGTTCTTC. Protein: CASSLTGFEQFF.

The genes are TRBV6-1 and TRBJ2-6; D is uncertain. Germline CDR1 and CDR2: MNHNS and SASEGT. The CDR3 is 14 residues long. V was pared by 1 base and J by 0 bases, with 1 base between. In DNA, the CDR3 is TGTGCCAGCAGTGAAGGCTCTGGGGCCAACGTCCTGACTTTC. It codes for CASSEGSGANVLTF.

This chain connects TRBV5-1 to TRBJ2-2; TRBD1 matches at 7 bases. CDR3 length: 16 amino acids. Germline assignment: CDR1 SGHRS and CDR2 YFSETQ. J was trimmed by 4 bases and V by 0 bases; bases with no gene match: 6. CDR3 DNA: TGCGCCAGCAGCTTGGAAGGACAGGTCGTCACCGGGGAGCTGTTTTTT. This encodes CASSLEGQVVTGELFF.

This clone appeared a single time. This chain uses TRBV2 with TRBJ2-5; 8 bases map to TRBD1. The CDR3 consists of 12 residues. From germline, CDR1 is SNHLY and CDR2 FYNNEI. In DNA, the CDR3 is TGTGGTACGGACAGGGCGAGGGAGACCCAGTACTTC. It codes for CGTDRARETQYF.

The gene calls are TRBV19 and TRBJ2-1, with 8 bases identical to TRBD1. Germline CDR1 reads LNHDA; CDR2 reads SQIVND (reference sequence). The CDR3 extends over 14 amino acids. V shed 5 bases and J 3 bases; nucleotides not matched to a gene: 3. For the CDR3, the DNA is TGTGCCAGTAGTGGCGGGACAGGCTACAATGAGCAGTTCTTC. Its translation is CASSGGTGYNEQFF.

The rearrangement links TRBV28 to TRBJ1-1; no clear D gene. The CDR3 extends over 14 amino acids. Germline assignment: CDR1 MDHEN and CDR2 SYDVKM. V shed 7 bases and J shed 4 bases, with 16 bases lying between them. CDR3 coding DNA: TGTGCCAGCACCCCACAGCGGATAGGCACTGAAGCTTTCTTT. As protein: CASTPQRIGTEAFF.

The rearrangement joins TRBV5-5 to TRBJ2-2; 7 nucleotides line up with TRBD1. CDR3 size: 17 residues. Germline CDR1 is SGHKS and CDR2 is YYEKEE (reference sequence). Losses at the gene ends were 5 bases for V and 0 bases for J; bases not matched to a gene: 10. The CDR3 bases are TGTGCCAGCAGTACCAGGGACAGCAAACCGAACACCGGGGAGCTGTTTTTT. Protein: CASSTRDSKPNTGELFF.

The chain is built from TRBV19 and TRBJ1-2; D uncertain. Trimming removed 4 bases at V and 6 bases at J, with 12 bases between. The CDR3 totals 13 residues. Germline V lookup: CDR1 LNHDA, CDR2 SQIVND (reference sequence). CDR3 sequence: CASSKEFSDGYTF. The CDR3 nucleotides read TGTGCCAGTAGTAAGGAGTTTTCGGATGGCTACACCTTC.

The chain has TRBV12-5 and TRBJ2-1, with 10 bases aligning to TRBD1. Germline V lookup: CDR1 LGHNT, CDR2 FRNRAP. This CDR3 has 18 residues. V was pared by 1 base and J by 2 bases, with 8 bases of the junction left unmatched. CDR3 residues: CASGLDGGQGRTYNEQFF. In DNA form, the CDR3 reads TGTGCTAGTGGTTTGGATGGGGGACAGGGGCGCACCTACAATGAGCAGTTCTTC.

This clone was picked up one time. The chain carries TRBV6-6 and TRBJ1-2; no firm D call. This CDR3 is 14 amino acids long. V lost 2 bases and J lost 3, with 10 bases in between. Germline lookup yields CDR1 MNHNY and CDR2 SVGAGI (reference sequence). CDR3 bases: TGTGCCAGCAGTTACGGTATGGACTACTATGGCTACACCTTC. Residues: CASSYGMDYYGYTF.

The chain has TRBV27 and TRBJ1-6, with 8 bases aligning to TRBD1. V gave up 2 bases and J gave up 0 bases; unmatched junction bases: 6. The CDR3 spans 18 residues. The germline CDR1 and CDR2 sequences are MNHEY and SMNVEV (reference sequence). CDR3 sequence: CASSLTWTGSSYNSPLHF. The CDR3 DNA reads TGTGCCAGCAGTTTAACCTGGACAGGGAGCTCCTATAATTCACCCCTCCACTTT.

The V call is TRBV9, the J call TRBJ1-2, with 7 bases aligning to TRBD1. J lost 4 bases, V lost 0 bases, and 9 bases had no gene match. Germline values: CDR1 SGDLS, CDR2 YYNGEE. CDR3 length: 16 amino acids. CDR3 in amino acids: CASSVGPGQPLYGYTF. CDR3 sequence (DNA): TGTGCCAGCAGCGTAGGCCCGGGACAGCCGCTCTATGGCTACACCTTC.